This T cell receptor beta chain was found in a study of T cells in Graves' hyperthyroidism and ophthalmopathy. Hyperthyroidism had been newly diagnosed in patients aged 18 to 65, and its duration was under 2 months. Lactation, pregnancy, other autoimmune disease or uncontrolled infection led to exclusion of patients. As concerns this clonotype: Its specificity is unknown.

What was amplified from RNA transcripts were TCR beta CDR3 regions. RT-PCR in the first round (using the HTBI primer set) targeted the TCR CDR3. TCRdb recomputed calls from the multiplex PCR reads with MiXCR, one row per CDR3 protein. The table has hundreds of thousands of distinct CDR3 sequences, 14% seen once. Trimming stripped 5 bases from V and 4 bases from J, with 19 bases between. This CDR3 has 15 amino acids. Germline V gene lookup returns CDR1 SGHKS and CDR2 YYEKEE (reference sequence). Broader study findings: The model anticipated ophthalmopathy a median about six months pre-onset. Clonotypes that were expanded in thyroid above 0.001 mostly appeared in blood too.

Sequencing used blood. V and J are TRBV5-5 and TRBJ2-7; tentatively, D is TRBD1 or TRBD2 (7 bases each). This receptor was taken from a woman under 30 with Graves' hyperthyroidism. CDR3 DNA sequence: TGTGCCAGCAGAAACCCCTCAGGGGGGGAATACGAGCAGTACTTC. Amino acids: CASRNPSGGEYEQYF.